The 4 T cell receptor beta chains given below trace back to one sample, sequenced in a study of cytomegalovirus exposure and HLA in healthy donors. 60 Vbeta and 13 Jbeta primers were used in PCR. Libraries were prepared by immunoSEQ multiplex PCR; TCRdb keeps only in-frame clonotypes and omits some of them. The sample has around 76,000 clones, just under 80% seen once. The sample comprised PBMCs. The source of these receptors is a woman between 40 and 50 years old in good health and CMV-seropositive.

The V call is TRBV7-9, the J call TRBJ2-2; D possibly corresponds to TRBD1 (5 bases). Germline lookup yields CDR1 SEHNR and CDR2 FQNEAQ (reference sequence). The V end lost 7 bases, the J end lost 7 bases, and 13 bases lay between the germline ends. This CDR3 spans 13 amino acids. CDR3 sequence: CASIRTIDGELFF. CDR3 DNA: TGTGCCAGCATCCGGACAATCGACGGGGAGCTGTTTTTT.

The V call is TRBV7-8, the J call TRBJ2-7; D possibly corresponds to TRBD2 (6 bases). The germline V gene encodes CDR1 SGHVS and CDR2 FQNEAQ. The length of the CDR3 is 13 residues. Trimming took off 9 bases at V and 2 bases at J, with 14 bases between the two ends. In nucleotides, the CDR3 is TGTGCCAGTAAGCCAGCGGGCCCCTACGAGCAGTACTTC. Translation gives CASKPAGPYEQYF.

The rearrangement uses TRBV27 and TRBJ1-4, with TRBD1 identical over 7 bases. V was clipped by 8 bases and J by 6 bases; unmatched bases: 9. Per germline, CDR1 MNHEY and CDR2 SMNVEV (reference sequence). The CDR3 sequence is 14 residues long. The CDR3 protein is CASAIGTVYEKLFF. CDR3 DNA: TGTGCCAGCGCGATCGGGACAGTATATGAAAAACTGTTTTTT.

The genes are TRBV5-6 and TRBJ1-6, with 8 positions matching TRBD1. V dropped 0 bases and J dropped 3; count of bases not matched to a gene: 8. Per the germline V gene, CDR1 is SGHDT and CDR2 is YYEEEE. The CDR3 has 18 amino acids. CDR3 sequence reads: CASSLGRTGPYYNSPLHF. The CDR3 DNA is TGTGCCAGCAGCTTGGGCAGGACAGGGCCCTACTATAATTCACCCCTCCACTTT.